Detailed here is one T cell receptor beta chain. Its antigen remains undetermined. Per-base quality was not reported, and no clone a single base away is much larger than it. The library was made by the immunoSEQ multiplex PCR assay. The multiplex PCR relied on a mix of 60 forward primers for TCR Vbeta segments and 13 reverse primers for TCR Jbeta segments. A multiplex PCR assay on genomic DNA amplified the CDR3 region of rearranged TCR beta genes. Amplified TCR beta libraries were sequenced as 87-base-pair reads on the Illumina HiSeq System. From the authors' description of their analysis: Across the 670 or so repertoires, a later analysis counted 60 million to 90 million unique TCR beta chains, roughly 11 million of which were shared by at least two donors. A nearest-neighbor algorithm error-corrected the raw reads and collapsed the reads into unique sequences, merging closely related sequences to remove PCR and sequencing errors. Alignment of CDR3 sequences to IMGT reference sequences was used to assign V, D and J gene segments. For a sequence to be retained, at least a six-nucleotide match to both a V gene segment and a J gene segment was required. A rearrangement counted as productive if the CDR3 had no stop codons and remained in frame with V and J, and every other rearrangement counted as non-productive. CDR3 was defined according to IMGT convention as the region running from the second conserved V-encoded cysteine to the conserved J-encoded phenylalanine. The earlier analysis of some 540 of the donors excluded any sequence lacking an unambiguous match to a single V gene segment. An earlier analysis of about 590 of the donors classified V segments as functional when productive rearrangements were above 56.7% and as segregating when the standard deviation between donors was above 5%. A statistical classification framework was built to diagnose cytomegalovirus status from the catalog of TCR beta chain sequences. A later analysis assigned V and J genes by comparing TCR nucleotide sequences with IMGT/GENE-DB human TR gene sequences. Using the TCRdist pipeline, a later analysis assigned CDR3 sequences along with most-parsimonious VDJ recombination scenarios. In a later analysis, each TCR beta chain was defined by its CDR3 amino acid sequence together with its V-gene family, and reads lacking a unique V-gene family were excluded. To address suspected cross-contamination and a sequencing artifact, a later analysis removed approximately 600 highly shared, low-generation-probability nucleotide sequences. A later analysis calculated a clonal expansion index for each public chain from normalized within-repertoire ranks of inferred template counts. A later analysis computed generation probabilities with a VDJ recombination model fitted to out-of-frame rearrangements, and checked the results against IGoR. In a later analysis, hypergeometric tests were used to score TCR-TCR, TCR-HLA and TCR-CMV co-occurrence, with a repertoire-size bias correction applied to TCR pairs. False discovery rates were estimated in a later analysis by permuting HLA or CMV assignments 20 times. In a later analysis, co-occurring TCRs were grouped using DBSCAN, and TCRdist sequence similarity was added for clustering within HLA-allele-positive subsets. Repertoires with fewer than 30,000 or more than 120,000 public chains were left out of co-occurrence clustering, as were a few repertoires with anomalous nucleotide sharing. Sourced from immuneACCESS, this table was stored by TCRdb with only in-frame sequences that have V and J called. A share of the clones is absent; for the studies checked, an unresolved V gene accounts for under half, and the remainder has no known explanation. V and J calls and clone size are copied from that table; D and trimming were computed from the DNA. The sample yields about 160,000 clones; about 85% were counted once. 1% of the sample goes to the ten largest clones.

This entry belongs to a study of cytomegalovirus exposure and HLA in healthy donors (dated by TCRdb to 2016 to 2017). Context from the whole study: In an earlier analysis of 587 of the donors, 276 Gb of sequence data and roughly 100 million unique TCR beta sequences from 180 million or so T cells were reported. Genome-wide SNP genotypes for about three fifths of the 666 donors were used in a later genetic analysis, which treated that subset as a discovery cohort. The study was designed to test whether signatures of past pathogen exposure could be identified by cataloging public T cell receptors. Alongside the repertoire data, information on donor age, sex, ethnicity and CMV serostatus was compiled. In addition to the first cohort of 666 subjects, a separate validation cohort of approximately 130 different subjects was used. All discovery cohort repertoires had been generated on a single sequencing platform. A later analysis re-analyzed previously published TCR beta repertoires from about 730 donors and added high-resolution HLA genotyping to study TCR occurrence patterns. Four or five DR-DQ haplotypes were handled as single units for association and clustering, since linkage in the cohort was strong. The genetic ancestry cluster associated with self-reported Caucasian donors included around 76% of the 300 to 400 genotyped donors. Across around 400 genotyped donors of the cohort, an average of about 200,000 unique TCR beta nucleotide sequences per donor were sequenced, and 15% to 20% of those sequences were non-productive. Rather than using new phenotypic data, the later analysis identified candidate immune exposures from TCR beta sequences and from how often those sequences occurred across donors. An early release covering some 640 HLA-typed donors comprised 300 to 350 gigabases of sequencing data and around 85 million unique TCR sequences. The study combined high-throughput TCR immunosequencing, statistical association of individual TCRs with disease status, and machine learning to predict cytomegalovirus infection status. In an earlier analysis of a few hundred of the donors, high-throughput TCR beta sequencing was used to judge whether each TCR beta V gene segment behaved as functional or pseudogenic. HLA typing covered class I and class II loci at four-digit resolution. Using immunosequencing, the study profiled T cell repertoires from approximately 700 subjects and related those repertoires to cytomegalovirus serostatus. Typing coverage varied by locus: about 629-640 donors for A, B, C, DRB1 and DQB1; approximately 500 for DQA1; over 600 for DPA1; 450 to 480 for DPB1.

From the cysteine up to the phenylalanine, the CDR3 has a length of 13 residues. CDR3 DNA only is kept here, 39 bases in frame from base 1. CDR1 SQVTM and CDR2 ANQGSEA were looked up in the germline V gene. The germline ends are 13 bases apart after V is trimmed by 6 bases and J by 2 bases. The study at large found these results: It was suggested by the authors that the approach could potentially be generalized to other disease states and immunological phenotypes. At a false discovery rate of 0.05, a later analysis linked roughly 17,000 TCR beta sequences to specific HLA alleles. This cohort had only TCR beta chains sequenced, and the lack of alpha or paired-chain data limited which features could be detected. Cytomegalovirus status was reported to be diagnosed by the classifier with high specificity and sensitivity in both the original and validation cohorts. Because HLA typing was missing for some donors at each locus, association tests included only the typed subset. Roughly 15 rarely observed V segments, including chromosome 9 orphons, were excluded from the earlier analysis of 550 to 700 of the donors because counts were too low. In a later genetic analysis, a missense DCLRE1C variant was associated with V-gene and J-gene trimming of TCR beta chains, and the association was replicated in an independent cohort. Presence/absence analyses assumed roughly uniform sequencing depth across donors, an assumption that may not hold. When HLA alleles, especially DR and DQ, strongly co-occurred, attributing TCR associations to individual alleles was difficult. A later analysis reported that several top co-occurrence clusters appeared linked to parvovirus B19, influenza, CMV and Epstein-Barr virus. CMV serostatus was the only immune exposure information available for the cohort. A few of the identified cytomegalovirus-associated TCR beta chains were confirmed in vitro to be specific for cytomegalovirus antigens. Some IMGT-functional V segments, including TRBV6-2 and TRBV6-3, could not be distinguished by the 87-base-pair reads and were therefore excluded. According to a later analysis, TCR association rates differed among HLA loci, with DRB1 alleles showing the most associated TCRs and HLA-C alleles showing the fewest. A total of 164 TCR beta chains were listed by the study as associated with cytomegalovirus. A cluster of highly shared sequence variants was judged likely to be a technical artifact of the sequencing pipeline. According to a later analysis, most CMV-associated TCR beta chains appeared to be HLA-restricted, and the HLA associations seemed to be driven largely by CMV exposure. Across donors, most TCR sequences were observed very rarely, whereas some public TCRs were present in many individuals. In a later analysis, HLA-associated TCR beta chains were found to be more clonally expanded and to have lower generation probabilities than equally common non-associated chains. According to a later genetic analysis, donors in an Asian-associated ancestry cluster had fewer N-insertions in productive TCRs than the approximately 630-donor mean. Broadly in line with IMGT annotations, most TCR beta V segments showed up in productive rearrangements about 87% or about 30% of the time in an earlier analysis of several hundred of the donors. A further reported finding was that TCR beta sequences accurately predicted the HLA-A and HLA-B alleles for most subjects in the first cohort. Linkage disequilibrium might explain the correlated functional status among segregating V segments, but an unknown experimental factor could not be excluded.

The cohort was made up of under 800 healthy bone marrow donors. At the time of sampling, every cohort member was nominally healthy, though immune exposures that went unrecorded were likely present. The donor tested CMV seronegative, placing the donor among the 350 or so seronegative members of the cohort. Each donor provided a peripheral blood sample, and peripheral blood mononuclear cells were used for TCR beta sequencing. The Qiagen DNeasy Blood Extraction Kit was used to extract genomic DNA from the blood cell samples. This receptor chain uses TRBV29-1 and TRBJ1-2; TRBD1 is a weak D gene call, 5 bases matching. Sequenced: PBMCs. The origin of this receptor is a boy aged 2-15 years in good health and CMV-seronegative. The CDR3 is CSVKDTSNYGYTF. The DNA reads TGCAGCGTGAAGGACACCTCGAACTATGGCTACACCTTC.